The 3 T cell receptor beta chains reported below all come from one sample, sequenced in a study of blood T cell repertoires in COVID-19. Assay: immunoSEQ multiplex PCR; the TCRdb copy retains only in-frame clones and omits some. The data show 150,000 to 200,000 clones, about 87% seen once. The sequenced sample was peripheral blood. The receptors were sampled from a woman aged 50 to 65 with acute or convalescent COVID-19.

V gene TRBV13 combines with J gene TRBJ2-3, with 9 bases identical to TRBD2. The CDR3 loop spans 14 amino acids. Germline V gene data show CDR1 as PRHDT and CDR2 as FYEKMQ (reference sequence). With 9 bases clipped from V and 5 bases from J, the junction kept 9 bases outside the gene matches. The DNA of the CDR3 is TGTGCCAGTGATCGGACTAGCGAAGGAGATACGCAGTATTTT. It specifies CASDRTSEGDTQYF.

The genes are TRBV6-2 or TRBV6-3 and TRBJ2-7, with 9 bases fitting TRBD2. The V segment lost 5 bases and the J segment 0 bases; nucleotides outside the gene matches: 5. Germline CDR1 is MNHEY and CDR2 is SVGEGT. The CDR3 is made up of 15 amino acids. The DNA for the CDR3 is TGTGCCAGCAGTCTCTCGGGACTAGCCTCCTACGAGCAGTACTTC. Translating gives CASSLSGLASYEQYF.

The gene calls are TRBV25-1 and TRBJ1-6; D possibly corresponds to TRBD1 (6 bases). The CDR3 runs to 15 residues. The V gene lost 5 bases and the J gene lost 7 bases, with 15 bases spanning the gap. From germline, CDR1 is MGHDK and CDR2 SYGVNS. The chain's CDR3 is CASSPLGTTNSPLHF. The CDR3 nucleotides are TGTGCCAGCAGTCCGCTGGGGACAACGAATTCACCCCTCCACTTT.